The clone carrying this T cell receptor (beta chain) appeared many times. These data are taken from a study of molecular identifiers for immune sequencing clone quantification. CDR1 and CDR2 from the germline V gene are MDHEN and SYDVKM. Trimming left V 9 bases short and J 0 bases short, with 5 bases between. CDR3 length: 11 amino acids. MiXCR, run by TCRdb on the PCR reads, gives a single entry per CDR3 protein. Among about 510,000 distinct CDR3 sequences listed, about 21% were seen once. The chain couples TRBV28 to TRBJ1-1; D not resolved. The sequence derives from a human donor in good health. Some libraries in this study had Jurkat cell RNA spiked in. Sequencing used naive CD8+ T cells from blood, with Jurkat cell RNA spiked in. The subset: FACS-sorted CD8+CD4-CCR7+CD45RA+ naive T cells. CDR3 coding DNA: TGTGCCAGTGCCATGAACACTGAAGCTTTCTTT. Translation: CASAMNTEAFF.